This T cell receptor beta chain was captured in a study of OX40 agonist ivuxolimab in advanced cancers. Overall study: The study enrolled dose-escalation patients with hepatocellular carcinoma, melanoma, renal cell or head and neck cancer. Points from the study as a whole: Antigen specificity was not determined for the expanded peripheral T cells. At 0.1-3.0 mg/kg, partial responders had clonal expansion among the lowest observed. Certain nonresponding patients likewise had low normalized T-cell clonal expansion.

Measured with immunoSEQ multiplex PCR; TCRdb has only the in-frame clones, and not every one. The sample has over 55,000 clones, roughly 84% seen once. For this clone: The target antigen is unknown.

The CDR3 is 14 residues long. Looked up from germline, CDR1 is SGHRS and CDR2 is YFSETQ. The V end was cut by 1 base, the J end by 7 bases, with 14 bases between. The rearrangement links TRBV5-1 to TRBJ2-5, with D possibly matching TRBD2 (5 bases). The clonotype comes from an adult with an advanced solid tumor such as melanoma, head and neck, liver or kidney cancer. The starting material was CD4+ or CD8+ T cells sorted from blood, obtained in a trial of the OX40 agonist ivuxolimab. This chain's CDR3 is CASSLPSFGGTQYF. CDR3 in DNA: TGCGCCAGCAGCTTGCCCAGTTTTGGAGGGACCCAGTACTTC.